The 24 T cell receptor beta chains below all came from one sample that was sequenced in a study of vaccination and CD4 T cells after COVID-19. What these receptors recognize is not known. Treatment: approximately 9-day PBMC culture with coronavirus spike peptide pools or control peptides (ViraFEST assay). Oncomine TCR Beta short-read sequencing was applied to DNA from cultured CD4+ T cells. TCRdb re-called the PCR reads through MiXCR, storing one row per CDR3 protein. This sample has more than 10,000 distinct CDR3 sequences; more than 70% occur once, and the top ten carry 20% to 25%. Source material: CD4+ T cells from blood, cultured in vitro. The receptors come from a human donor who had recovered from COVID-19.

CDR3 in amino acids: CATRQGRGGYTF. CDR3 coding DNA: TGTGCCACCAGACAGGGTCGAGGAGGCTACACCTTC. V is TRBV24-1 and J is TRBJ1-2, with D perhaps TRBD1 (6 bases). CDR3 length: 12 amino acids. Germline CDR1 reads KGHDR; CDR2 reads SFDVKD. V was clipped by 7 bases and J by 8 bases, with 13 bases between them.

This chain connects TRBV23-1 to TRBJ1-1, with D maybe TRBD1 (6 bases). TRBV23-1 is known as an ORF, though its function is uncertain. CDR3 length: 15 amino acids. Trimming pared 4 bases from V and 4 bases from J, leaving 16 bases between. CDR3 region: CASSRPFIGGTEAFF. In DNA, the CDR3 is TGCGCCAGCAGTCGGCCGTTTATAGGGGGCACTGAAGCTTTCTTT.

This sequence joins TRBV6-2 or TRBV6-3 and TRBJ2-1; 7 bases match TRBD2. The CDR3 spans 14 residues. Germline V gives CDR1 MNHEY, CDR2 SVGEGT. V shed 6 bases and J 8 bases; nucleotides not matched to a gene: 10. CDR3 region: CASRPSAGRDEQFF. The CDR3 DNA reads as TGTGCCAGCAGACCAAGTGCGGGGAGGGATGAGCAGTTCTTC.

Here the CDR3 reads CSASPQGSWLNSPLHF. CDR3 bases: TGCAGTGCTAGTCCACAGGGGTCCTGGCTTAATTCACCCCTCCACTTT. This sequence joins TRBV20-1 and TRBJ1-6, with 7 bases matching TRBD1. Germline values: CDR1 DFQATT, CDR2 SNEGSKA (reference sequence). Trimming took 3 bases from V and 6 from J; bases not matched to a gene: 11. CDR3 length equals 16 residues.

V usage is TRBV24-1 and J usage is TRBJ2-5; 7 bases are a match to TRBD2. Germline loops: CDR1 KGHDR, CDR2 SFDVKD. V dropped 3 bases and J dropped 7; count of bases not matched to a gene: 13. CDR3 length: 16 amino acids. CDR3 sequence (DNA): TGTGCCACCAGTGATGGGGGGGACGTACCGACGGGGACCCAGTACTTC. Translated: CATSDGGDVPTGTQYF.

This chain connects TRBV20-1 to TRBJ1-2, with 10 nucleotides matching TRBD1. The CDR3 spans 15 residues. The junction had 6 bases not matched to a gene; V was cut back by 0 bases and J by 5 bases. CDR1 DFQATT and CDR2 SNEGSKA come from the germline V gene (reference sequence). The DNA for the CDR3 is TGCAGTGCTAGAGAAGGGACAGGGGCGGGATATGGCTACACCTTC. This translates into CSAREGTGAGYGYTF.

This chain links TRBV30 with TRBJ1-5; D remains unclear. Trimming pared 5 bases from V and 3 bases from J, leaving 11 bases between. CDR1 and CDR2 (germline): GTSNPN, SVGIG (reference sequence). The CDR3 length is 13 residues. This CDR3 is CAWAGSSNQPQHF. CDR3 sequence (DNA): TGTGCCTGGGCTGGGTCTTCCAATCAGCCCCAGCATTTT.

V is TRBV20-1 and J is TRBJ1-4; tentative D call: TRBD1 (5 bases). Germline loops: CDR1 DFQATT, CDR2 SNEGSKA (reference sequence). Trimming removed 7 bases at V and 3 bases at J, with 12 bases between. CDR3 length: 13 amino acids. The CDR3 sequence: CSVPRGANEKLFF. The CDR3 DNA reads as TGCAGTGTGCCACGGGGCGCTAATGAAAAACTGTTTTTT.

As DNA, the CDR3 is TGTGCCAGCGGGGGGAGCTCTGGAAACACCATATATTTT. It translates to CASGGSSGNTIYF. V usage is TRBV6-1 and J usage is TRBJ1-3; D possibly corresponds to TRBD1 (5 bases). Germline loops: CDR1 MNHNS, CDR2 SASEGT. Between the trimmed V and J ends, which lost 8 bases and 0 bases, there was a span of 8 bases. The CDR3 extends over 13 amino acids.

This chain joins TRBV12-3 or TRBV12-4 and TRBJ1-1; a weak D match, TRBD1 (5 bases). Trimming stripped 8 bases from V and 1 base from J, with 14 bases between. This CDR3 spans 14 amino acids. CDR3 sequence: CASGWDDRNTEAFF. CDR3 nucleotide sequence: TGTGCCAGCGGGTGGGACGATAGGAACACTGAAGCTTTCTTT.

Here the CDR3 DNA reads TGTGCCACCAGTGATACTAGCGGGAGAGCTCTAAACACCGGGGAGCTGTTTTTT. Its translation is CATSDTSGRALNTGELFF. This chain connects TRBV24-1 to TRBJ2-2, with 11 bases identical to TRBD2. Germline V lookup: CDR1 KGHDR, CDR2 SFDVKD. Trimming at V came to 3 bases and at J to 2 bases, leaving 7 bases not matched to a gene. This CDR3 contains 18 residues.

V and J are TRBV28 and TRBJ2-7, with D unclear. The CDR3 is 14 amino acids. Between the trimmed V and J ends, which lost 6 bases and 2 bases, there was a span of 14 bases. Per the germline V gene, CDR1 is MDHEN and CDR2 is SYDVKM. The CDR3 reads CASRAEVPTYEQYF. The CDR3 DNA reads TGTGCCAGCAGGGCCGAGGTCCCCACCTACGAGCAGTACTTC.

The chain couples TRBV6-5 to TRBJ1-6; 10 bases map to TRBD1. The CDR3 extends over 18 amino acids. J was trimmed by 14 bases and V by 2 bases; bases with no gene match: 18. Germline V gene data show CDR1 as MNHEY and CDR2 as SVGAGI. CDR3 sequence: CASSYETPTGGKNKALHF. For the CDR3, the DNA is TGTGCCAGCAGTTACGAGACCCCGACAGGGGGCAAAAACAAGGCCCTCCACTTT.

The chain joins TRBV6-5 to TRBJ1-5, with TRBD1 identical over 8 bases. Germline CDR1 and CDR2: MNHEY and SVGAGI. This CDR3 region has 16 residues. Trimming removed 2 bases from V and 5 bases from J; junction bases left unmatched: 8. The CDR3 loop is CASSYGQGRRYQPQHF. The CDR3 DNA is TGTGCCAGCAGTTACGGACAGGGACGGCGGTATCAGCCCCAGCATTTT.

The chain recombines TRBV7-3 with TRBJ2-2; D remains ambiguous. The germline CDR1 and CDR2 sequences are SGHTA and FQGTGA. Trimming took off 5 bases at V and 8 bases at J, with 9 bases between the two ends. The CDR3 extends over 12 amino acids. The CDR3 nucleotides are TGTGCCAGCAGCCCCCGGATGGGGGAGCTGTTTTTT. Residues: CASSPRMGELFF.

The chain links TRBV20-1 to TRBJ1-6; D might be TRBD1 (6 bases). Germline CDR1 reads DFQATT; CDR2 reads SNEGSKA (reference sequence). The V gene lost 3 bases and the J gene lost 8 bases, with 14 bases spanning the gap. The CDR3 has 14 amino acids. The chain's CDR3 is CSASGGNSDSPLHF. The CDR3 nucleotides are TGCAGTGCTAGTGGGGGCAATTCGGATTCACCCCTCCACTTT.

This clonotype was counted between two and nine times. The V gene is TRBV20-1, the J gene TRBJ2-3; a possible D gene is TRBD2 (6 bases). Trimming stripped 4 bases from V and 6 bases from J, with 8 bases between. Germline V lookup: CDR1 DFQATT, CDR2 SNEGSKA (reference sequence). The CDR3 runs to 11 residues. CDR3 in DNA: TGCAGTGCTAACCGGGGGGATACGCAGTATTTT. It specifies CSANRGDTQYF.

The CDR3 reads CASSIEQVRQPQHF. CDR3 sequence (DNA): TGTGCCAGTAGTATAGAACAGGTCAGGCAGCCCCAGCATTTT. The J gene is TRBJ1-5, the V gene TRBV19; D is possibly TRBD1 (5 bases). V was cut by 0 bases and J by 7 bases, with 10 bases left in between. CDR1 is LNHDA and CDR2 is SQIVND in the germline V gene (reference sequence). The CDR3 has 14 amino acids.

This chain joins TRBV27 and TRBJ1-1; TRBD1 matches 8 bases. Germline loops: CDR1 MNHEY, CDR2 SMNVEV (reference sequence). Trimming cost V 5 bases and J 4 bases; bases outside gene matches: 12. This CDR3 contains 16 residues. CDR3 nucleotide sequence: TGTGCCAGCAGTGCCTACTACAGGGGGTTGGGCACTGAAGCTTTCTTT. This sequence encodes CASSAYYRGLGTEAFF.

This clonotype occurred a few times. The J gene is TRBJ1-5, the V gene TRBV7-2; D call uncertain. Germline CDR1 SGHTA, CDR2 FQGNSA. The CDR3 is made up of 13 amino acids. V was cut by 2 bases and J by 5 bases, with 7 bases left in between. The CDR3 bases are TGTGCCAGCAGCTTAACCAAAGATCAGCCCCAGCATTTT. Protein: CASSLTKDQPQHF.

The rearrangement links TRBV10-1 to TRBJ2-7; TRBD2 matches at 8 bases. The V and J ends lost 8 bases and 4 bases, in that order; junction bases with no gene match: 4. Germline V CDR1 and CDR2: WNHNN, SYGVQD (reference sequence). The CDR3 loop spans 12 amino acids. The CDR3 loop reads CASREGRYEQYF. For the CDR3, the DNA is TGCGCCAGCCGGGAGGGCCGGTACGAGCAGTACTTC.

This chain joins TRBV12-3 or TRBV12-4 and TRBJ2-7, with D unresolved. Deletions cut 5 bases from V and 8 bases from J, with 16 bases between. This CDR3 comprises 13 residues. The CDR3 spells CASSPDLFQKQYF. For the CDR3, the DNA is TGTGCCAGCAGTCCGGACCTTTTCCAGAAGCAGTACTTC.

This clonotype came up a few times. The V and J genes are TRBV6-2 or TRBV6-3 and TRBJ2-3; TRBD1 matches at 8 bases. The CDR3 spans 16 residues. After removal of 6 bases from V and 1 base from J, the junction contained 9 bases not matched to a gene. Germline V lookup: CDR1 MNHEY, CDR2 SVGEGT. CDR3 in DNA: TGTGCCAGCAGGCGGACCGGGACAGGTCGCACAGATACGCAGTATTTT. Translated: CASRRTGTGRTDTQYF.

V usage is TRBV7-2 and J usage is TRBJ1-1; no definite D call. CDR3 length equals 13 residues. Looked up from germline, CDR1 is SGHTA and CDR2 is FQGNSA. The V end lost 6 bases, the J end lost 1 base, and 9 bases lay between the germline ends. The CDR3 is CASRLTRNTEAFF. CDR3 nucleotides: TGTGCCAGCAGATTGACTAGGAACACTGAAGCTTTCTTT.